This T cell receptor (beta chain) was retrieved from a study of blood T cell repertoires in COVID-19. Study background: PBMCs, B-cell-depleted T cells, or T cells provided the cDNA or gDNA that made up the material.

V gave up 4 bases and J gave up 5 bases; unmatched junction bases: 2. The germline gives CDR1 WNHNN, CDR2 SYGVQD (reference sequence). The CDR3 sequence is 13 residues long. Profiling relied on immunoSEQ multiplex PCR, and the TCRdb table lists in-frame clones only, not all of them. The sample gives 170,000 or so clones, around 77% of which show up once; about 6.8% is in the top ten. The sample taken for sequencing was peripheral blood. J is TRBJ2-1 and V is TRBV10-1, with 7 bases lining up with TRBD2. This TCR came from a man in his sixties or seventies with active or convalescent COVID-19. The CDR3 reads CASSASGNNEQFF. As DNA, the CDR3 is TGCGCCAGCAGTGCTAGCGGAAACAATGAGCAGTTCTTC.